This T cell receptor beta chain is drawn from a study of cytomegalovirus exposure and HLA in healthy donors. V shed 0 bases and J shed 3 bases, with 12 bases lying between them. Germline lookup yields CDR1 MGHRA and CDR2 YSYEKL. The CDR3 totals 16 residues. Points on this clone: Its antigen is undetermined.

Whole-study results and caveats: Donor immune exposure was known only as CMV serostatus. In a later analysis, DRB1 alleles had the most associated TCRs; HLA-C alleles the fewest.

PCR primers comprised 60 Vbeta and 13 Jbeta primers. Repertoires were generated with immunoSEQ multiplex PCR, while TCRdb's copy carries only in-frame clones and drops some. The sample records tens of thousands of clones, 75% being singletons. The clonotype comes from a man between 60 and 75 years old in good health and CMV-seropositive. Material: PBMCs. This chain joins TRBV4-1 and TRBJ1-5; D might be TRBD1 (5 bases). This CDR3 reads CASSQEIRQLNQPQHF. The CDR3 nucleotides read TGCGCCAGCAGCCAAGAGATACGACAGCTCAATCAGCCCCAGCATTTT.